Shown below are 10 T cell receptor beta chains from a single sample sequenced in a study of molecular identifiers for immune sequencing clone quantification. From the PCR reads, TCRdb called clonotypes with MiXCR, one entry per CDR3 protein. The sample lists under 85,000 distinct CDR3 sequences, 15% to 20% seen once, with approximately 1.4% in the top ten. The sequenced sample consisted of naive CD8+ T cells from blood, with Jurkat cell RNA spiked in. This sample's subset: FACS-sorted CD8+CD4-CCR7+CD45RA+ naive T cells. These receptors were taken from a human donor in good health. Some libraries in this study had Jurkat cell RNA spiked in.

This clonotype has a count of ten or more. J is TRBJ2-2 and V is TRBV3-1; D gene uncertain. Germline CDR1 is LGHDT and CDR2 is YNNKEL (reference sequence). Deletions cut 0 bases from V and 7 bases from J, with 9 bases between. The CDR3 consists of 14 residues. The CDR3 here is CASSQDRWGGELFF. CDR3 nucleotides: TGTGCCAGCAGCCAAGATCGCTGGGGCGGGGAGCTGTTTTTT.

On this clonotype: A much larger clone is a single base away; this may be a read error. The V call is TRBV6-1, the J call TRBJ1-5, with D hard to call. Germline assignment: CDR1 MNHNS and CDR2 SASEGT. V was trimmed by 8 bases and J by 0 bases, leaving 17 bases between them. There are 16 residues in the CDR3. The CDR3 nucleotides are TGTGCCAGCTATACACGGGTGACTAATAGCAATCAGCCCCAGCATTTT. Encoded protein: CASYTRVTNSNQPQHF.

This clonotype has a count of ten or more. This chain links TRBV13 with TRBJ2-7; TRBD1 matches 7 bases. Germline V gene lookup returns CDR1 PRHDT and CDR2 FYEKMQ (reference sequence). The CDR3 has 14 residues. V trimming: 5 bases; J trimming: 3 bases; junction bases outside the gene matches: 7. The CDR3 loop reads CASSPMGQSYEQYF. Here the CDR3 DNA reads TGTGCCAGCAGCCCCATGGGACAGAGCTACGAGCAGTACTTC.

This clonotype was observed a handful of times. In DNA form, the CDR3 reads TGCAGTGCTAGAGATGGGGACAGATACAATGAGCAGTTCTTC. Translated: CSARDGDRYNEQFF. The chain combines TRBV20-1 with TRBJ2-1, with TRBD1 matching 7 bases. V was clipped by 0 bases and J by 4 bases; unmatched bases: 3. CDR3 length: 14 residues. Germline V gives CDR1 DFQATT, CDR2 SNEGSKA (reference sequence).

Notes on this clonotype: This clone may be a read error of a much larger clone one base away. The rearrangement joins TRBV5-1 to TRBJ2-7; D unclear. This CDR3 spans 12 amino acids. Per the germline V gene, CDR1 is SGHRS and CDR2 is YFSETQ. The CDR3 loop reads CASSGSTYKQYF. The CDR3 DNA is TGCGCCAGCAGCGGCAGTACCTACAAGCAGTACTTC.

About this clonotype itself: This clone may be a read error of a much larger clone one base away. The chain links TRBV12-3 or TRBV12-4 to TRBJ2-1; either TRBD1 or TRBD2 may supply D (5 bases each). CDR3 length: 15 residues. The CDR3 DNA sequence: TGTGCCGGCAGTTTAGTCCGGGACCCGATTAATGAGCAGTTCTTC. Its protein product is CAGSLVRDPINEQFF.

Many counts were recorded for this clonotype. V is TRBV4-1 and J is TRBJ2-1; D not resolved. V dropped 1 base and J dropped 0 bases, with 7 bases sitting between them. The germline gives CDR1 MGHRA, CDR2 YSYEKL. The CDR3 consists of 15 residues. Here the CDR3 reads CASSQAQSSYNEQFF. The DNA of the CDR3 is TGCGCCAGCAGCCAAGCCCAGAGCTCCTACAATGAGCAGTTCTTC.

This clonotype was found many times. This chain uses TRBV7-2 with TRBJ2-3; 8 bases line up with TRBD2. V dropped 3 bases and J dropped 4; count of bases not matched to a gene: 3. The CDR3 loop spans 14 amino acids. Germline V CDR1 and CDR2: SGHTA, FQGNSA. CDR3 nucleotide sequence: TGTGCCAGCAGCTTTGCGGGAGGATCAGATACGCAGTATTTT. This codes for CASSFAGGSDTQYF.

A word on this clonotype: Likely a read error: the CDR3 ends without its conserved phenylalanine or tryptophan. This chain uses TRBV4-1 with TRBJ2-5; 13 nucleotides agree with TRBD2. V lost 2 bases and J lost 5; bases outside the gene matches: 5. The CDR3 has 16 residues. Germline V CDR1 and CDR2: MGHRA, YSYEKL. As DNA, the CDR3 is TGCGCCAGCAGCCAAAACAGACTAGCGGGGGGTGAGACCCAGTACTGC. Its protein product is CASSQNRLAGGETQYC.

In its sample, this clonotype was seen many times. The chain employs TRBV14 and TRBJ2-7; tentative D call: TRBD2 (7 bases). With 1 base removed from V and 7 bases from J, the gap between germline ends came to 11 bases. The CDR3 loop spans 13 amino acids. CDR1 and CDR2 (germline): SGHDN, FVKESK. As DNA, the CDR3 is TGTGCCAGCAGCCAAGTGAGGGGGGGGGAGCAGTACTTC. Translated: CASSQVRGGEQYF.